The sequence of this TCR beta chain was determined in a study of T cells in localized non-small cell lung cancer. Germline V gene data show CDR1 as LGHNA and CDR2 as YNFKEQ. V shed 1 base and J shed 1 base, with 2 bases lying between them. The CDR3 is made up of 12 amino acids. TCRdb keeps only in-frame clones here, not all; method: immunoSEQ multiplex PCR. The profile shows about 45,000 clones, approximately 80% of them singletons. V and J are TRBV4-2 and TRBJ2-7; D is ambiguous. The sequence derives from a man between 40 and 69 years old with stage III lung adenocarcinoma. The source was peripheral blood mononuclear cells, collected before any cancer treatment. The CDR3 loop reads CASSQVSYEQYF. CDR3 bases: TGTGCCAGCAGCCAAGTATCCTACGAGCAGTACTTC.